This T cell receptor (beta chain) was recovered during a study of identical twins. Whole-study results and caveats: Cord blood beta clonotypes present at high abundance carried fewer insertions; no such pattern appeared in memory repertoires. Low generation probability was overrepresented in out-of-frame alpha sequences shared by twins. Possibly, invariant MAIT and iNKT cells partly confounded zero-insertion analyses.

MiXCR, run by TCRdb on the 5' RACE reads, gives a single entry per CDR3 protein. The data hold approximately 1.8 million distinct CDR3 sequences, with about 32% observed a single time. Trimming cost V 4 bases and J 3 bases, with 11 bases left between them. Germline V gene sequence: CDR1 SGHTA, CDR2 FQGNSA. The CDR3 covers 14 residues. This clonotype was observed at least ten times. Its antigen is not known. Donors uniformly comprised healthy Caucasians. The sequencing sample was made of cord blood. This TCR was sampled from a newborn girl in good health. The chain carries TRBV7-2 and TRBJ2-3; D ambiguous. CDR3 DNA sequence: TGTGCCAGCAGCTCCCAAACTGGTACAGATACGCAGTATTTT. It yields the protein CASSSQTGTDTQYF.